Each of the 24 T cell receptor beta chains below was sequenced from the same sample in a study of T cell clonotyping in hematopoietic cell transplantation. Only in-frame clones appear in the TCRdb table, and some are missing; sequencing was by immunoSEQ multiplex PCR. The sample consists of 9,500 to 15,000 clones, roughly 87% of them appearing once. Material for sequencing was peripheral blood mononuclear cells. These receptors came from a human donor who either received an allogeneic hematopoietic cell transplant for a myeloid malignancy or was a related donor (not recorded which). Some clones in this sample may be carry-over from other donors' samples.

V gene TRBV27 combines with J gene TRBJ2-5; the D is unclear. In germline, CDR1 is MNHEY, CDR2 SMNVEV (reference sequence). V lost 5 bases and J 2 bases, leaving 3 bases between the germline ends. This CDR3 has 11 residues. CDR3: CASSPQETQYF. DNA of the CDR3: TGTGCCAGCAGTCCACAAGAGACCCAGTACTTC.

The rearrangement links TRBV2 to TRBJ2-1; 13 nucleotides line up with TRBD2. The germline V gene has CDR1 SNHLY and CDR2 FYNNEI. Trimming took 7 bases from V and 0 from J; bases not matched to a gene: 3. This CDR3 spans 16 amino acids. CDR3 loop: CASTRLAGGSYNEQFF. Here the CDR3 DNA reads TGTGCCAGCACCCGACTAGCGGGGGGCTCCTACAATGAGCAGTTCTTC.

The chain employs TRBV5-5 and TRBJ1-6, with TRBD1 matching 9 bases. V lost 1 base, J lost 9 bases, and 5 bases stayed unmatched. CDR1 SGHKS and CDR2 YYEKEE come from the germline V gene (reference sequence). The length of the CDR3 is 15 residues. CDR3 in DNA: TGTGCCAGCAGCTTGAAGGGACAGGGTTTTTCACCCCTCCACTTT. This sequence encodes CASSLKGQGFSPLHF.

The rearrangement links TRBV2 to TRBJ1-5; 7 bases are a match to TRBD1. With 6 bases clipped from V and 2 bases from J, the junction kept 4 bases outside the gene matches. The CDR3 sequence is 14 residues long. Germline lookup yields CDR1 SNHLY and CDR2 FYNNEI. The CDR3 region is CASRQTGGNQPQHF. The CDR3 nucleotides are TGTGCCAGCAGACAAACAGGGGGCAATCAGCCCCAGCATTTT.

The CDR3 DNA is TGTGCCAGCAGCGTCTCGACAGGGTACAATAAGATCTCCTCCTACGAGCAGTACTTC. Protein sequence: CASSVSTGYNKISSYEQYF. The chain has TRBV7-2 and TRBJ2-7, with TRBD1 matching over 7 bases. The germline gives CDR1 SGHTA, CDR2 FQGNSA. This CDR3 has 19 amino acids. The V segment lost 5 bases and the J segment 0 bases; nucleotides outside the gene matches: 19.

V is TRBV6-6 and J is TRBJ2-2; D uncertain. This CDR3 is 13 amino acids long. Germline V lookup: CDR1 MNHNY, CDR2 SVGAGI (reference sequence). V was shortened by 4 bases and J by 5 bases, with 8 bases between the two germline ends. CDR3 in amino acids: CASSFLETGELFF. The DNA of the CDR3 is TGTGCCAGCAGTTTCCTGGAGACCGGGGAGCTGTTTTTT.

This chain connects TRBV14 to TRBJ1-1; 7 bases map to TRBD1. The J segment lost 7 bases and the V segment lost 3 bases, leaving 2 bases of the junction unmatched. Germline CDR1 and CDR2: SGHDN and FVKESK. The CDR3 has 12 residues. CDR3 loop: CASSQDRLEAFF. The CDR3 DNA reads as TGTGCCAGCAGCCAGGACAGGCTTGAAGCTTTCTTT.

This sequence joins TRBV7-9 and TRBJ1-2; D might be TRBD1 (5 bases). Between the trimmed V and J ends, which lost 5 bases and 4 bases, there was a span of 20 bases. The germline V gene has CDR1 SEHNR and CDR2 FQNEAQ (reference sequence). The CDR3 consists of 16 residues. In DNA form, the CDR3 reads TGTGCCAGCAGCAGTTCTACAGGACTGCCCACCTATGGCTACACCTTC. Amino acids: CASSSSTGLPTYGYTF.

DNA of the CDR3: TGCGCCAGCAGCAGACAGGGGGCCACCGGGGAGCTGTTTTTT. This gives the protein CASSRQGATGELFF. The V and J genes are TRBV10-1 and TRBJ2-2; TRBD1 matches 10 bases. V was pared by 6 bases and J by 4 bases, with 2 bases of the junction left unmatched. The CDR3 spans 14 residues. CDR1 and CDR2 from the germline V gene are WNHNN and SYGVQD (reference sequence).

J is TRBJ1-2 and V is TRBV25-1; D uncertain. CDR3 length: 15 residues. Trimming removed 3 bases from V and 4 bases from J, with 15 bases in between. Germline V gene data show CDR1 as MGHDK and CDR2 as SYGVNS. CDR3 DNA sequence: TGTGCCAGCAGTGATGTGGGGATTCAAAGCTATGGCTACACCTTC. Its protein is CASSDVGIQSYGYTF.

The V gene is TRBV27, the J gene TRBJ2-7; D is ambiguous. Germline lookup yields CDR1 MNHEY and CDR2 SMNVEV (reference sequence). Deletions cut 3 bases from V and 1 base from J, with 7 bases between. This CDR3 contains 13 residues. CDR3 region: CASSFEGSYEQYF. CDR3 nucleotide sequence: TGTGCCAGCAGTTTCGAAGGTTCCTACGAGCAGTACTTC.

The CDR3 bases are TGCAGCGTTCCGGGACAGGGGTATGGCTACACCTTC. It codes for CSVPGQGYGYTF. The V gene is TRBV29-1, the J gene TRBJ1-2; TRBD1 aligns across 10 bases. Looked up from germline, CDR1 is SQVTM and CDR2 is ANQGSEA. This CDR3 comprises 12 residues. Trimming removed 5 bases from V and 5 bases from J; junction bases left unmatched: 2.

The chain links TRBV9 to TRBJ2-2, with 7 bases lining up with TRBD1. The trim removed 3 bases at V and 5 bases at J, leaving 4 bases unmatched. Germline CDR1 and CDR2: SGDLS and YYNGEE. This CDR3 is built from 14 residues. The CDR3 spells CASSAVQGTGELFF. Written as DNA, the CDR3 is TGTGCCAGCAGCGCCGTACAGGGGACCGGGGAGCTGTTTTTT. The full variable domain, rest sourced from reference TRBV9 and TRBJ2-2, is DSGVTQTPKHLITATGQRVTLRCSPRSGDLSVYWYQQSLDQGLQFLIQYYNGEERAKGNILERFSAQQFPDLHSELNLSSLELGDSALYFCASSAVQGTGELFFGEGSRLTVL.

This clone has a handful of counts. The CDR3 nucleotides read TGTGCCTGGGGCAAGCACTCCGGGACGGACACTGAAGCTTTCTTT. Protein: CAWGKHSGTDTEAFF. The chain couples TRBV30 to TRBJ1-1; possible D gene TRBD1, 5 bases. The ends were cut back, 5 bases at V and 3 bases at J, with 19 bases in the middle. Germline loops: CDR1 GTSNPN, CDR2 SVGIG (reference sequence). This CDR3 spans 15 amino acids.

V gene TRBV7-2 combines with J gene TRBJ1-1; TRBD1 might be the D (6 bases). Germline V gene lookup returns CDR1 SGHTA and CDR2 FQGNSA. The V gene lost 3 bases and the J gene lost 2 bases, with 13 bases spanning the gap. This CDR3 has 15 amino acids. For the CDR3, the DNA is TGTGCCAGCAGCTTCAGGGGCGGGTCTAACACTGAAGCTTTCTTT. Protein sequence: CASSFRGGSNTEAFF.

This clone has only one observation. The CDR3 reads CASSFTNEQFF. The CDR3 DNA is TGTGCCAGCAGCTTCACTAATGAGCAGTTCTTC. The chain carries TRBV7-3 and TRBJ2-1, with D unresolved. The germline CDR1 and CDR2 sequences are SGHTA and FQGTGA. V was cut by 3 bases and J by 7 bases, with 4 bases left in between. CDR3 length: 11 amino acids.

The genes are TRBV7-9 and TRBJ1-1, with D unresolved. V was trimmed by 2 bases and J by 0 bases, leaving 7 bases between them. The germline V gene encodes CDR1 SEHNR and CDR2 FQNEAQ (reference sequence). The CDR3 runs to 14 residues. As DNA, the CDR3 is TGTGCCAGCAGCTTACCACACTTGAACACTGAAGCTTTCTTT. Its protein product is CASSLPHLNTEAFF.

The chain carries TRBV5-6 and TRBJ1-6; the D gene is possibly TRBD1 (6 bases). V was trimmed by 3 bases and J by 7 bases, leaving 14 bases between them. Germline-derived CDR1 and CDR2 are SGHDT and YYEEEE. This CDR3 comprises 15 residues. The CDR3: CASSSYAGVNSPLHF. Here the CDR3 DNA reads TGTGCCAGCAGCTCCTACGCAGGGGTCAATTCACCCCTCCACTTT.

V gene TRBV18 combines with J gene TRBJ2-7, with D perhaps given as TRBD1 or TRBD2 (5 bases each). Trimming took off 3 bases at V and 7 bases at J, with 13 bases between the two ends. In germline, CDR1 is KGHSH, CDR2 LQKENI. This CDR3 is built from 13 residues. The CDR3 DNA follows: TGTGCCAGCTCACCCCCCGGGACGGAGGAGCAGTACTTC. Translation: CASSPPGTEEQYF.

This clone was detected once. This sequence joins TRBV2 and TRBJ1-1; no firm D call. This CDR3 contains 14 residues. The germline gives CDR1 SNHLY, CDR2 FYNNEI. The germline V and J ends were trimmed by 5 bases and 0 bases, with 10 bases remaining between them. For the CDR3, the DNA is TGTGCCAGCAGTCTGGCCACCTTGAACACTGAAGCTTTCTTT. This codes for CASSLATLNTEAFF.

V and J are TRBV11-2 and TRBJ1-6; D gene unclear. Germline lookup yields CDR1 SGHAT and CDR2 FQNNGV. The V end was cut by 5 bases, the J end by 5 bases, with 10 bases between. This CDR3 is built from 14 residues. The CDR3 reads CASSVSTHNSPLHF. The CDR3 DNA sequence: TGTGCCAGCAGCGTGTCTACTCATAATTCACCCCTCCACTTT.

This chain uses TRBV5-1 with TRBJ1-1, with D possibly TRBD1 on 5 matching bases. CDR3 length equals 13 residues. Looked up from germline, CDR1 is SGHRS and CDR2 is YFSETQ. Trimming cost V 4 bases and J 1 base, with 8 bases left between them. The CDR3 nucleotides read TGCGCCAGCAGCATCGGACAGAACACTGAAGCTTTCTTT. It translates to CASSIGQNTEAFF.

The chain is built from TRBV19 and TRBJ1-5, with TRBD1 as a possible D gene (6 bases). The germline V and J ends were trimmed by 4 bases and 0 bases, with 13 bases remaining between them. CDR3 length: 16 amino acids. The V gene's germline CDR1 is LNHDA and CDR2 SQIVND (reference sequence). CDR3: CASSKGQSLSNQPQHF. The DNA of the CDR3 is TGTGCCAGTAGTAAGGGACAAAGCCTTAGCAATCAGCCCCAGCATTTT.

This rearrangement joins TRBV4-1 to TRBJ2-1; 12 nucleotides line up with TRBD2. Losses at the gene ends were 3 bases for V and 10 bases for J; bases not matched to a gene: 10. This CDR3 is built from 16 residues. Germline values: CDR1 MGHRA, CDR2 YSYEKL. The CDR3 sequence is CASSHASSGGAREQFF. The CDR3 DNA follows: TGCGCCAGCAGCCACGCCTCTAGCGGGGGGGCTAGGGAGCAGTTCTTC.